The 8 T cell receptor beta chains listed next were all sequenced from one sample in a study of blood T cells in healthy people across ages. A second PCR, run for about 7 to 11 cycles, used a sample-barcoded 5' primer plus a J-beta primer mix. MiXCR was run by TCRdb on the 5' RACE reads, yielding one entry per CDR3 protein. The table lists over 700,000 distinct CDR3 sequences, about 53% of them singletons, with roughly 40% in the top ten. Sample: blood. Receptors originate from an older man in good health.

The rearrangement uses TRBV18 and TRBJ1-4; unclear D gene. The CDR3 contains 14 residues. Germline V gene sequence: CDR1 KGHSH, CDR2 LQKENI. With 1 base removed from V and 4 bases from J, the gap between germline ends came to 7 bases. CDR3 in amino acids: CASSPQGYNEKLFF. Written as DNA, the CDR3 is TGTGCCAGCTCACCACAGGGATATAATGAAAAACTGTTTTTT.

The chain uses TRBV10-3 and TRBJ2-5; 11 bases are shared with TRBD1. TRBJ2-7 matches the DNA end more closely, so the J call is doubtful. Per germline, CDR1 ENHRY and CDR2 SYGVKD. The CDR3 is made up of 13 amino acids. CDR3 sequence: CAIGGQGVYEQYF. CDR3 coding DNA: TGTGCCATCGGGGGACAGGGGGTCTACGAGCAGTACTTC.

This clonotype was detected a few times. The chain carries TRBV24-1 and TRBJ1-1; the D is unclear. Trimming took 6 bases from V and 1 from J, leaving 8 bases between them. Germline lookup yields CDR1 KGHDR and CDR2 SFDVKD. This CDR3 is 13 amino acids long. CDR3 coding DNA: TGTGCCACCAGTCCCTCGGGGAACACTGAAGCTTTCTTT. The encoded protein is CATSPSGNTEAFF.

V and J are TRBV20-1 and TRBJ1-2; the D gene is possibly TRBD1 (6 bases). CDR3 length equals 16 residues. Trimming cost V 1 base and J 3 bases, with 18 bases left between them. From germline, CDR1 is DFQATT and CDR2 SNEGSKA (reference sequence). The CDR3 here is CSARVPGAKYDYGYTF. The CDR3 nucleotides read TGCAGTGCTAGAGTTCCGGGGGCCAAATATGACTATGGCTACACCTTC.

The chain is built from TRBV5-1 and TRBJ2-1; no reliable D call. The CDR3 runs 15 residues. Trimming took 7 bases from V and 3 from J, leaving 17 bases between them. Germline-derived CDR1 and CDR2 are SGHRS and YFSETQ. Here the CDR3 reads CASRPDSRSYNEQFF. The CDR3 DNA reads TGCGCCAGCCGACCCGATTCGCGGAGCTACAATGAGCAGTTCTTC.

The V and J genes are TRBV18 and TRBJ2-7; TRBD2 aligns across 16 bases. V was clipped by 3 bases and J by 3 bases; unmatched bases: 8. Germline V CDR1 and CDR2: KGHSH, LQKENI. This CDR3 region has 18 residues. The DNA of the CDR3 is TGTGCCAGCTCACCTGGGACTAGCGGGAGGGAGCGGAACTACGAGCAGTACTTC. This translates into CASSPGTSGRERNYEQYF.

V is TRBV2 and J is TRBJ2-7; the D gene is possibly TRBD1 (7 bases). The J call may be wrong; the DNA end is better matched by TRBJ2-5. CDR1 SNHLY and CDR2 FYNNEI come from the germline V gene. The CDR3 totals 15 residues. The CDR3 reads CALTRGDRREETQYF. The CDR3 DNA follows: TGTGCCTTAACCAGGGGGGACCGGAGGGAGGAGACCCAGTACTTC.

This clonotype came up a few times. The chain joins TRBV12-3 or TRBV12-4 to TRBJ1-1, with 7 bases that match TRBD1. V was clipped by 5 bases and J by 0 bases; unmatched bases: 3. The CDR3 is made up of 14 amino acids. CDR3 sequence reads: CASSRTGMNTEAFF. Written as DNA, the CDR3 is TGTGCCAGCAGTCGGACAGGAATGAACACTGAAGCTTTCTTT.